Presented here are 27 T cell receptor beta chains from one specimen sequenced in a study of blood T cell repertoires in COVID-19. Measured with immunoSEQ multiplex PCR; TCRdb has only the in-frame clones, and not every one. The data show some 63,000 clones, with around 80% seen just once and about 32% held by the top ten. Sequencing was carried out using peripheral blood. These receptors originate from a human donor in a cohort sampled during active COVID-19.

This clone appeared once. The chain combines TRBV6-2 or TRBV6-3 with TRBJ2-2, with 14 bases matching TRBD2. Germline CDR1 and CDR2: MNHEY and SVGEGT. The V gene end was trimmed by 6 bases and the J gene end by 1 base; junction bases not matched to a gene: 7. The CDR3 is made up of 18 amino acids. The CDR3 coding sequence is TGTGCCAGCAGCGGACTAGCGGGAGGAGCCCTGAACACCGGGGAGCTGTTTTTT. Translation gives CASSGLAGGALNTGELFF.

Here the CDR3 reads CASSLDFLSNEQFF. The CDR3 DNA reads as TGTGCCAGCAGCCTGGACTTTTTATCCAATGAGCAGTTCTTC. The chain is built from TRBV7-9 and TRBJ2-1; a weak D match, TRBD2 (5 bases). Trimming left V 5 bases short and J 6 bases short, with 14 bases between. The CDR3 extends over 14 amino acids. CDR1 and CDR2 from the germline V gene are SEHNR and FQNEAQ (reference sequence).

Notes on this clone: At one boundary the junction diverges from the germline segment, which might be a read error. The genes are TRBV7-6 and TRBJ2-5; 7 bases fit TRBD2. The CDR3 sequence is 15 residues long. Germline-derived CDR1 and CDR2 are SGHVS and FNYEAQ. The CDR3 is CASSLGGGTQESQYF. For the CDR3, the DNA is TGTGCCAGCAGCTTAGGGGGGGGGACCCAAGAGAGCCAGTACTTC.

The V and J genes are TRBV20-1 and TRBJ2-7, with D tentatively TRBD1 (6 bases). The V end lost 3 bases, the J end lost 3 bases, and 18 bases lay between the germline ends. The CDR3 length is 15 residues. Germline-derived CDR1 and CDR2 are DFQATT and SNEGSKA (reference sequence). CDR3 protein: CSASMTPGHRYEQYF. In nucleotides, the CDR3 is TGCAGTGCTAGTATGACTCCGGGACACCGCTACGAGCAGTACTTC.

This clone was seen a few times. This rearrangement joins TRBV19 to TRBJ1-1, with 7 bases fitting TRBD1. This CDR3 has 15 residues. Unmatched junction bases numbered 9, after V lost 7 bases and J lost 1 base. Germline V lookup: CDR1 LNHDA, CDR2 SQIVND (reference sequence). DNA of the CDR3: TGTGCCAGTATCTACAGCCGGACAGGGAACACTGAAGCTTTCTTT. Protein: CASIYSRTGNTEAFF. The variable domain in full, with the rest retrieved from reference TRBV19 and TRBJ1-1, is DGGITQSPKYLFRKEGQNVTLSCEQNLNHDAMYWYRQDPGQGLRLIYYSQIVNDFQKGDIAEGYSVSREKKESFPLTVTSAQKNPTAFYLCASIYSRTGNTEAFFGQGTRLTVV.

V gene TRBV30 combines with J gene TRBJ1-2; 8 nucleotides match TRBD1. This CDR3 comprises 12 residues. V dropped 8 bases and J dropped 8; count of bases not matched to a gene: 10. From germline, CDR1 is GTSNPN and CDR2 SVGIG (reference sequence). The chain's CDR3 is CARSRQGQGYTF. In DNA form, the CDR3 reads TGTGCCAGATCCCGACAGGGGCAAGGCTACACCTTC.

The J gene is TRBJ2-1, the V gene TRBV4-1; TRBD2 matches at 12 bases. Germline lookup yields CDR1 MGHRA and CDR2 YSYEKL. This CDR3 comprises 18 residues. V gave up 1 base and J gave up 8 bases; unmatched junction bases: 12. The CDR3 DNA follows: TGCGCCAGCAGCCAAGGGGACGGACTAGCGGGACCTCGGGATGAGCAGTTCTTC. It encodes CASSQGDGLAGPRDEQFF.

This clone was detected only once. The chain couples TRBV28 to TRBJ2-5; D is unclear. Germline V gene lookup returns CDR1 MDHEN and CDR2 SYDVKM. This CDR3 has 13 residues. The V end lost 4 bases, the J end lost 6 bases, and 12 bases lay between the germline ends. The CDR3 DNA is TGTGCCAGCAGTTACAGTATCGCAAAGACCCAGTACTTC. Its protein is CASSYSIAKTQYF. The full variable domain, its missing parts supplied by reference TRBV28 and TRBJ2-5, is DVKVTQSSRYLVKRTGEKVFLECVQDMDHENMFWYRQDPGLGLRLIYFSYDVKMKEKGDIPEGYSVSREKKERFSLILESASTNQTSMYLCASSYSIAKTQYFGPGTRLLVL.

This chain connects TRBV29-1 to TRBJ2-1; D remains unclear. V lost 1 base and J 10 bases, leaving 11 bases between the germline ends. CDR1 is SQVTM and CDR2 is ANQGSEA in the germline V gene. The CDR3 has 12 amino acids. CDR3 nucleotide sequence: TGCAGCGTTGAAGTGAGGAGCGACGAGCAGTTCTTC. Translated: CSVEVRSDEQFF.

V and J are TRBV18 and TRBJ2-1, with 8 bases identical to TRBD1. V trimming: 6 bases; J trimming: 2 bases; junction bases outside the gene matches: 12. Germline values: CDR1 KGHSH, CDR2 LQKENI. There are 17 residues in the CDR3. CDR3 DNA: TGTGCCAGCTCGCCAGCGGACAGGGTTTGGACCTACAATGAGCAGTTCTTC. It specifies CASSPADRVWTYNEQFF.

The chain is built from TRBV7-2 and TRBJ2-2; 8 bases line up with TRBD1. The CDR3 spans 15 residues. Germline V gene sequence: CDR1 SGHTA, CDR2 FQGNSA. Trimming removed 5 bases from V and 2 bases from J; junction bases left unmatched: 4. The CDR3 region is CASSLGQGNTGELFF. DNA of the CDR3: TGTGCCAGCAGCCTCGGACAGGGCAACACCGGGGAGCTGTTTTTT.

This clone occurred a few times. Here the CDR3 reads CASSFGTSGAGVGQYF. The CDR3 nucleotides read TGTGCCAGCAGTTTCGGGACTAGCGGTGCCGGGGTGGGGCAGTACTTC. The rearrangement uses TRBV6-2 or TRBV6-3 and TRBJ2-7; 11 bases agree with TRBD2. After removal of 4 bases from V and 9 bases from J, the junction contained 14 bases not matched to a gene. The CDR3 runs to 16 residues. CDR1 MNHEY and CDR2 SVGEGT come from the germline V gene.

The count of this clone is one. V is TRBV19 and J is TRBJ2-1, with 10 bases fitting TRBD1. Germline assignment: CDR1 LNHDA and CDR2 SQIVND (reference sequence). V shed 6 bases and J 5 bases; nucleotides not matched to a gene: 7. The CDR3 is made up of 15 amino acids. The CDR3 reads CASSTPGQGNNEQFF. The DNA of the CDR3 is TGTGCCAGTAGCACCCCGGGACAGGGGAACAATGAGCAGTTCTTC.

This clone has a handful of counts. The chain combines TRBV30 with TRBJ1-1, with a weak D call TRBD1 (6 bases). Between the trimmed V and J ends, which lost 1 base and 2 bases, there was a span of 8 bases. Germline V gene data show CDR1 as GTSNPN and CDR2 as SVGIG (reference sequence). This CDR3 is 13 amino acids long. CDR3 DNA: TGTGCCTGGAGTGGACAGGCAAACACTGAAGCTTTCTTT. Residues: CAWSGQANTEAFF.

This chain joins TRBV19 and TRBJ2-7, with a weak D call TRBD1 (5 bases). This CDR3 comprises 13 residues. V was clipped by 7 bases and J by 5 bases, with 15 bases between them. Germline assignment: CDR1 LNHDA and CDR2 SQIVND (reference sequence). CDR3 bases: TGTGCCAGTACAGCCAGGGCATCCAACGAGCAGTACTTC. Translating gives CASTARASNEQYF.

The chain employs TRBV25-1 and TRBJ2-5; 9 nucleotides match TRBD1. V trimming: 2 bases; J trimming: 3 bases; junction bases outside the gene matches: 7. From germline, CDR1 is MGHDK and CDR2 SYGVNS. The CDR3 extends over 16 amino acids. The CDR3 sequence: CASSELGDRVKETQYF. CDR3 coding DNA: TGTGCCAGCAGTGAACTCGGGGACAGGGTAAAAGAGACCCAGTACTTC.

This chain connects TRBV27 to TRBJ1-5; D remains ambiguous. The CDR3 has 14 residues. Germline V gives CDR1 MNHEY, CDR2 SMNVEV (reference sequence). The germline V and J ends were trimmed by 3 bases and 4 bases, with 10 bases remaining between them. The DNA of the CDR3 is TGTGCCAGCAGTTTTGCGGGCCTAAATCAGCCCCAGCATTTT. Encoded protein: CASSFAGLNQPQHF.

The J gene is TRBJ1-3, the V gene TRBV7-8; TRBD1 matches 9 bases. Germline V CDR1 and CDR2: SGHVS, FQNEAQ. The J segment lost 4 bases and the V segment lost 5 bases, leaving 9 bases of the junction unmatched. The CDR3 has 16 residues. Here the CDR3 DNA reads TGTGCCAGCAGCAACCGGGACAGGGCCTCCGGAAACACCATATATTTT. Translated: CASSNRDRASGNTIYF.

This chain uses TRBV5-1 with TRBJ1-5, with D possibly being TRBD1 (6 bases). This CDR3 has 13 residues. Germline V gene lookup returns CDR1 SGHRS and CDR2 YFSETQ. V was pared by 5 bases and J by 3 bases, with 9 bases between. CDR3 coding DNA: TGCGCCAGCAGTCGGGACACCAATCAGCCCCAGCATTTT. It translates to CASSRDTNQPQHF.

The chain employs TRBV11-2 and TRBJ2-2; no clear D gene. Deletions cut 5 bases from V and 5 bases from J, with 9 bases between. The CDR3 totals 13 residues. Germline CDR1 SGHAT, CDR2 FQNNGV. The CDR3 sequence is CASSPLRTGELFF. CDR3 DNA: TGTGCCAGCAGCCCCCTGAGAACCGGGGAGCTGTTTTTT. Filled out from reference TRBV11-2 and TRBJ2-2, the complete variable domain reads EAGVAQSPRYKIIEKRQSVAFWCNPISGHATLYWYQQILGQGPKLLIQFQNNGVVDDSQLPKDRFSAERLKGVDSTLKIQPAKLEDSAVYLCASSPLRTGELFFGEGSRLTVL.

There are a few counts of this clone. The chain couples TRBV25-1 to TRBJ1-4; D is uncertain. Germline V gives CDR1 MGHDK, CDR2 SYGVNS. Trimming took 5 bases from V and 8 from J, leaving 12 bases between them. The CDR3 has 13 residues. CDR3 nucleotides: TGTGCCAGCAGTTTCAGGCTCCAAGAAAAACTGTTTTTT. Its translation is CASSFRLQEKLFF. Complete variable domain (other parts from reference TRBV25-1 and TRBJ1-4): EADIYQTPRYLVIGTGKKITLECSQTMGHDKMYWYQQDPGMELHLIHYSYGVNSTEKGDLSSESTVSRIRTEHFPLTLESARPSHTSQYLCASSFRLQEKLFFGSGTQLSVL.

This clone showed up just a few times. The rearrangement links TRBV30 to TRBJ1-6, with D perhaps matching TRBD1 (6 bases). V lost 1 base to trimming and J lost 4 bases, with 20 bases between them. CDR1 and CDR2 from the germline V gene are GTSNPN and SVGIG (reference sequence). The CDR3 loop spans 18 amino acids. The DNA for the CDR3 is TGTGCCTGGAGTGGATACACTAGGACAGCGCCATATAATTCACCCCTCCACTTT. Translation gives CAWSGYTRTAPYNSPLHF.

The rearrangement joins TRBV3-1 (or the pseudogene TRBV3-2) to TRBJ2-1; D uncertain. Germline loops: CDR1 LGHDT, CDR2 YNNKEL (reference sequence). Trimming left V 3 bases short and J 8 bases short, with 8 bases between. The CDR3 is 12 residues long. The CDR3 DNA follows: TGTGCCAGCAGCCAGAGCCTGCATGAGCAGTTCTTC. This codes for CASSQSLHEQFF.

The chain uses TRBV10-2 and TRBJ2-3; D is possibly TRBD2 (5 bases). V was clipped by 5 bases and J by 0 bases, with 12 bases between them. Germline values: CDR1 WSHSY, CDR2 SAAADI. This CDR3 has 15 amino acids. The CDR3 is CASSKRELSTDTQYF. The CDR3 coding sequence is TGCGCCAGCAGTAAGAGGGAACTAAGCACAGATACGCAGTATTTT.

The CDR3 is CASSPGGANYGYTF. The CDR3, as DNA: TGTGCCAGCAGCCCGGGGGGGGCCAACTATGGCTACACCTTC. The chain combines TRBV28 with TRBJ1-2; the D gene is possibly TRBD1 (6 bases). This CDR3 region has 14 residues. Germline lookup yields CDR1 MDHEN and CDR2 SYDVKM. Trimming removed 6 bases at V and 2 bases at J, with 13 bases between.

This rearrangement joins TRBV14 to TRBJ2-7, with D unresolved. Germline V gene data show CDR1 as SGHDN and CDR2 as FVKESK. The CDR3 extends over 13 amino acids. V was clipped by 1 base and J by 1 base, with 5 bases between them. DNA for the CDR3: TGTGCCAGCAGCCAAGGACTGTCCTACGAGCAGTACTTC. Its protein product is CASSQGLSYEQYF.

This clone appeared a single time. This chain links TRBV6-5 with TRBJ1-5; a weak D match, TRBD1 (6 bases). Germline V CDR1 and CDR2: MNHEY, SVGAGI. This CDR3 is built from 15 residues. V was trimmed by 6 bases and J by 5 bases, leaving 17 bases between them. The CDR3 sequence is CASRKTGTADQPQHF. The CDR3 DNA reads TGTGCCAGCAGAAAAACAGGGACGGCGGATCAGCCCCAGCATTTT.